The present entry profiles one TCR beta chain with its context. Antigen unknown. Germline-derived CDR1 and CDR2 are SGHTA and FQGNSA. V lost 1 base, J lost 6 bases, and 11 bases stayed unmatched. This CDR3 has 17 amino acids. The sample originates from a study of identifying expanded T cells in peripheral blood. Study conclusions and caveats: Around 1.2 clones differed between technical replicates, versus around 15 and 18 over time.

Healthy donors had no documented immune events, such as infections, while sampled. Libraries were prepared by immunoSEQ multiplex PCR; TCRdb keeps only in-frame clonotypes and omits some of them. The data show about 78,000 clones, with roughly four fifths seen just once and about 20% held by the top ten. The clonotype originates from a person aged 18 to 69 in good health. This chain uses TRBV7-2 with TRBJ2-7; 11 bases fit TRBD2. The specimen sequenced was blood. In DNA, the CDR3 is TGTGCCAGCAGCTTAGTTGGGACTAGCGGAGGGGCTTCCGAGCAGTACTTC. Translating gives CASSLVGTSGGASEQYF.